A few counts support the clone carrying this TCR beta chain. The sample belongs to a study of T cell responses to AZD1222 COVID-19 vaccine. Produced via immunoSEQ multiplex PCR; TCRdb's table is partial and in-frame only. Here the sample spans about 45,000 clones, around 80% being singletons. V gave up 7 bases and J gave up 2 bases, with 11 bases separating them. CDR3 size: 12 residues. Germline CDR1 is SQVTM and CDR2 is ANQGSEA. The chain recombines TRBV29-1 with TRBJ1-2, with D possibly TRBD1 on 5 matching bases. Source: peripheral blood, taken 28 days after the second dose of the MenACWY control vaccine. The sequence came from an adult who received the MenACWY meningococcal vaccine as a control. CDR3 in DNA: TGCAGCGCGACAGTTTCAAACTATGGCTACACCTTC. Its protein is CSATVSNYGYTF.